The 8 T cell receptor beta chains below all came from one sample that was sequenced in a study of Tregs in tolerant kidney transplant recipients. Profiled with immunoSEQ multiplex PCR; TCRdb holds only in-frame clones, not every one. This sample carries 110,000 or so clones, 85% to 95% of them seen once, and the ten largest clones take roughly 0.61%. The sequenced sample consisted of CD4+ T cells from blood. These receptors were collected from a human donor in good health.

Points on this clone: Distinct nucleotide sequences in the sample also encode this CDR3. This chain uses TRBV5-1 with TRBJ2-7; D is ambiguous. CDR3 length equals 13 residues. Germline lookup yields CDR1 SGHRS and CDR2 YFSETQ. V was cut by 0 bases and J by 0 bases, with 4 bases left in between. The CDR3 protein is CASSLAGSYEQYF. CDR3 DNA: TGCGCCAGCAGCTTGGCGGGCTCCTACGAGCAGTACTTC. The full variable domain, its missing parts supplied by reference TRBV5-1 and TRBJ2-7, is KAGVTQTPRYLIKTRGQQVTLSCSPISGHRSVSWYQQTPGQGLQFLFEYFSETQRNKGNFPGRFSGRQFSNSRSEMNVSTLELGDSALYLCASSLAGSYEQYFGPGTRLTVT.

The chain uses TRBV19 and TRBJ1-5; 9 bases line up with TRBD1. Per the germline V gene, CDR1 is LNHDA and CDR2 is SQIVND (reference sequence). CDR3 size: 15 residues. Losses at the gene ends were 5 bases for V and 9 bases for J; bases not matched to a gene: 11. CDR3 nucleotide sequence: TGTGCCAGTAGTGTCCGGGACAGGGTTGGGTGGCCCCAGCATTTT. Translated, it gives CASSVRDRVGWPQHF.

The rearrangement links TRBV28 to TRBJ2-1; 8 positions agree with TRBD1. V shed 3 bases, J shed 4 bases, and the junction held 5 bases outside the gene matches. The length of the CDR3 is 15 residues. CDR1 and CDR2 from the germline V gene are MDHEN and SYDVKM. The DNA for the CDR3 is TGTGCCAGCAGTTTCCAAGGACAGGGATACAATGAGCAGTTCTTC. Amino acid sequence: CASSFQGQGYNEQFF.

J is TRBJ1-2 and V is TRBV5-4; no firm D call. Germline loops: CDR1 SGHNT, CDR2 YYREEE (reference sequence). The CDR3 consists of 14 residues. The V end was cut by 0 bases, the J end by 0 bases, with 6 bases between. CDR3 loop: CASSLATANYGYTF. The CDR3 nucleotides are TGTGCCAGCAGCTTGGCCACAGCTAACTATGGCTACACCTTC.

The rearrangement links TRBV6-1 to TRBJ1-1; possible D gene TRBD1, 5 bases. The germline gives CDR1 MNHNS, CDR2 SASEGT. The CDR3 runs to 13 residues. Trimming took off 0 bases at V and 10 bases at J, with 12 bases between the two ends. CDR3 protein: CASSEAWGFVAFF. CDR3 DNA: TGTGCCAGCAGTGAAGCTTGGGGGTTTGTAGCTTTCTTT.

The chain links TRBV6-5 to TRBJ2-7; D remains ambiguous. CDR3 length equals 15 residues. CDR1 is MNHEY and CDR2 is SVGAGI in the germline V gene. Trimming cost V 2 bases and J 3 bases, with 14 bases left between them. The CDR3 region is CASSYQAASSYEQYF. CDR3 DNA sequence: TGTGCCAGCAGTTACCAGGCGGCATCAAGCTACGAGCAGTACTTC.

The rearrangement uses TRBV4-2 and TRBJ1-2; no firm D call. Germline assignment: CDR1 LGHNA and CDR2 YNFKEQ. V gave up 4 bases and J gave up 6 bases, with 18 bases separating them. The CDR3 runs to 15 residues. The CDR3 nucleotides read TGTGCCAGCAGCCCCCCGGCCGATGAAGCAGATGGCTACACCTTC. Amino acid sequence: CASSPPADEADGYTF.

The chain couples TRBV9 to TRBJ2-3; 8 bases line up with TRBD2. The CDR3 runs 17 residues. Germline assignment: CDR1 SGDLS and CDR2 YYNGEE. The J segment lost 2 bases and the V segment lost 3 bases, leaving 11 bases of the junction unmatched. CDR3 nucleotide sequence: TGTGCCAGCAGCGCAGAGTTGAGCGGGAGCTTCACAGATACGCAGTATTTT. It is translated as CASSAELSGSFTDTQYF.